This T cell receptor (beta chain) was sequenced for a study of post-analysis software for immune sequencing data. Study details: Several disease courses (relapsing-remitting, secondary progressive and progressive-relapsing) of multiple sclerosis were included. The study's findings and limits: There were five or six TRBV segments more frequent in patients than controls, and TRBV5-6, TRBV5-1 and TRBV20-1 were among them. Same-batch samples co-clustered strongly by F measure. People with multiple sclerosis had a significantly lower normalized Chao1 diversity than controls did.

V gave up 2 bases and J gave up 2 bases, with 14 bases separating them. Looked up from germline, CDR1 is MNHNS and CDR2 is SASEGT. This CDR3 is built from 16 residues. Unique molecular identifiers tagged the TCR beta cDNA libraries. About 500,000 cDNA molecules came from about 1 to 10 million T cells. TCRdb analysed the PCR reads with MiXCR anew, one entry per CDR3 protein. The data show roughly 540,000 distinct CDR3 sequences, around a third seen once. Worth noting for this clonotype: Its specificity is not known.

This clonotype was obtained from a girl aged 2-17 years with multiple sclerosis. This chain uses TRBV6-1 with TRBJ2-3; a possible D gene is TRBD1 (6 bases). Input material: blood. The CDR3, as DNA: TGTGCCAGCAGTGAACAGGGGAACCCCGACACAGATACGCAGTATTTT. As protein: CASSEQGNPDTDTQYF.